This is a list of T cell receptor beta chains from one sample in a study of T cell repertoires in cytomegalovirus infection. Their specific antigens are unknown. TCRdb reprocessed the reads via MiXCR and lists one record per CDR3 protein. The sample has approximately 1,000,000 distinct CDR3 sequences; approximately 31% are singletons. The material sequenced was cultured CD8+ T cells from PBMCs, taken from culture after CMV antigen stimulation. The receptor source for this set is a human donor in good health (CMV status not recorded). Some clones in this sample may be carry-over from other donors' samples. Both conserved end residues are part of each CDR3. D genes are given only for firm matches. Not all rows give a size; the values are once, few, many and, for expanded clones, a class.

clone size: few; J gene: TRBJ1-2; D gene: .; V gene: TRBV7-8; CDR3 protein: CASSLSFREAGSVVYTF; CDR3 DNA: TGTGCCAGCAGCTTATCGTTTAGGGAGGCAGGGAGCGTGGTATACACCTTC
clone size: .; J gene: TRBJ2-5; D gene: .; V gene: TRBV27; CDR3 protein: CASTAGHSGGETQYF; CDR3 DNA: TGTGCCAGCACCGCAGGACATTCCGGTGGAGAGACCCAGTACTTC
clone size: .; J gene: TRBJ1-6; D gene: .; V gene: TRBV9; CDR3 protein: CASSAGYSPLHF; CDR3 DNA: TGTGCCAGCAGCGCAGGGTACTCACCCCTCCACTTT
clone size: .; J gene: TRBJ1-5; D gene: .; V gene: TRBV6-1; CDR3 protein: CASSESWKGRYSNQPQHF; CDR3 DNA: TGTGCCAGCAGTGAATCCTGGAAAGGACGGTATAGCAATCAGCCCCAGCATTTT
clone size: .; J gene: TRBJ2-7; D gene: TRBD1; V gene: TRBV6-5; CDR3 protein: CASSAGTGMEQYF; CDR3 DNA: TGTGCCAGCAGCGCCGGGACAGGAATGGAGCAGTACTTC
clone size: .; J gene: TRBJ1-5; D gene: TRBD1; V gene: TRBV5-5; CDR3 protein: CASSLVRTGTLQPQHF; CDR3 DNA: TGTGCCAGCAGCTTAGTACGGACAGGGACGCTGCAGCCCCAGCATTTT
clone size: many; J gene: TRBJ2-7; D gene: .; V gene: TRBV7-2; CDR3 protein: CASSFVFYEQYF; CDR3 DNA: TGTGCCAGCAGCTTTGTATTCTACGAGCAGTACTTC
clone size: once; J gene: TRBJ2-5; D gene: .; V gene: TRBV7-9; CDR3 protein: CASSPRDSPPETQYF; CDR3 DNA: TGTGCCAGCAGCCCTCGGGACTCACCCCCGGAGACCCAGTATTTC
clone size: many; J gene: TRBJ2-3; D gene: .; V gene: TRBV11-2; CDR3 protein: CASSDPGTSTDTQYF; CDR3 DNA: TGTGCCAGCAGCGACCCGGGTACTTCAACAGATACGCAGTATTTT
clone size: once; J gene: TRBJ2-7; D gene: .; V gene: TRBV9; CDR3 protein: CASSVGGKDEQYF; CDR3 DNA: TGTGCCAGCAGCGTAGGGGGAAAAGACGAGCAGTACTTC
clone size: .; J gene: TRBJ2-7; D gene: TRBD2; V gene: TRBV4-1; CDR3 protein: CASSQAGGSSYEQYF; CDR3 DNA: TGCGCCAGCAGCCAAGCGGGGGGGAGCTCCTACGAGCAGTACTTC
clone size: .; J gene: TRBJ1-6; D gene: .; V gene: TRBV27; CDR3 protein: CASSLIVGGTAFGPLHF; CDR3 DNA: TGTGCCAGCAGTTTAATCGTGGGAGGGACCGCCTTCGGACCCCTCCACTTT
clone size: .; J gene: TRBJ2-1; D gene: TRBD1; V gene: TRBV3-1; CDR3 protein: CASSKLRGTADRLSYNEQFF; CDR3 DNA: TGTGCCAGCAGTAAACTGAGAGGGACAGCCGATAGACTCTCCTACAATGAGCAGTTCTTC
clone size: few; J gene: TRBJ2-7; D gene: .; V gene: TRBV6-1; CDR3 protein: CASSIVQGYEQYF; CDR3 DNA: TGTGCCAGCAGTATAGTACAGGGATACGAGCAGTACTTC
clone size: .; J gene: TRBJ2-7; D gene: .; V gene: TRBV7-6; CDR3 protein: CATSTPTYEQYF; CDR3 DNA: TGTGCCACCTCGACACCCACCTACGAGCAGTACTTC
clone size: .; J gene: TRBJ1-1; D gene: .; V gene: TRBV11-1; CDR3 protein: CASSFQWVTKAFF; CDR3 DNA: TGTGCCAGCAGCTTCCAGTGGGTCACTAAAGCTTTCTTT
clone size: few; J gene: TRBJ2-3; D gene: TRBD2; V gene: TRBV27; CDR3 protein: CASSFGTRRTDTQYF; CDR3 DNA: TGTGCCAGCAGTTTTGGGACTAGAAGGACAGATACGCAGTATTTT
clone size: .; J gene: TRBJ2-3; D gene: .; V gene: TRBV6-6; CDR3 protein: CASKAVAESTDTQYF; CDR3 DNA: TGTGCCAGCAAGGCAGTAGCGGAGTCCACAGATACGCAGTATTTT
clone size: .; J gene: TRBJ2-7; D gene: .; V gene: TRBV7-6; CDR3 protein: CASSIQGIPYEQYF; CDR3 DNA: TGTGCCAGCAGTATACAGGGTATCCCCTACGAGCAGTACTTC
clone size: .; J gene: TRBJ1-2; D gene: .; V gene: TRBV7-9; CDR3 protein: CANSRDYYGYTF; CDR3 DNA: TGTGCCAACAGCCGGGATTACTATGGCTACACCTTC
clone size: .; J gene: TRBJ2-1; D gene: TRBD2; V gene: TRBV7-6; CDR3 protein: CASNILLAEPYNEQFF; CDR3 DNA: TGTGCCAGCAACATACTACTAGCGGAACCCTACAATGAGCAGTTCTTC
clone size: .; J gene: TRBJ1-1; D gene: .; V gene: TRBV5-1; CDR3 protein: CASSLLKRGTAEAFF; CDR3 DNA: TGCGCCAGCAGCTTGCTGAAAAGGGGGACCGCTGAAGCTTTCTTT
clone size: .; J gene: TRBJ1-5; D gene: TRBD1; V gene: TRBV20-1; CDR3 protein: CSASIRQGNQPQHF; CDR3 DNA: TGCAGTGCTAGCATAAGACAGGGGAATCAGCCCCAGCATTTT
clone size: few; J gene: TRBJ1-4; D gene: .; V gene: TRBV29-1; CDR3 protein: CSVVWHGGAEKLFF; CDR3 DNA: TGCAGCGTCGTATGGCATGGTGGGGCCGAAAAACTGTTTTTT
clone size: few; J gene: TRBJ2-1; D gene: .; V gene: TRBV19; CDR3 protein: CASSTQGGGSYNEQFF; CDR3 DNA: TGTGCCAGTAGTACCCAGGGGGGGGGTTCCTACAATGAGCAGTTCTTC
clone size: .; J gene: TRBJ1-6; D gene: .; V gene: TRBV27; CDR3 protein: CASSPSVGSPPHF; CDR3 DNA: TGTGCCAGCAGTCCCAGCGTAGGGTCACCCCCCCACTTT
clone size: many; J gene: TRBJ1-2; D gene: .; V gene: TRBV7-8; CDR3 protein: CAISSTANYGYTF; CDR3 DNA: TGTGCCATCTCCTCGACGGCTAACTATGGCTACACCTTC
clone size: many; J gene: TRBJ1-2; D gene: .; V gene: TRBV27; CDR3 protein: CASSLGNHYGYTF; CDR3 DNA: TGTGCCAGCAGTTTGGGAAATCACTATGGCTACACCTTC
clone size: medium-sized; J gene: TRBJ2-1; D gene: .; V gene: TRBV7-3; CDR3 protein: CASSRLGTPREEQFF; CDR3 DNA: TGTGCCAGCAGCCGGTTAGGGACACCCCGAGAGGAGCAGTTCTTC
clone size: few; J gene: TRBJ2-7; D gene: .; V gene: TRBV7-6; CDR3 protein: CASSHGRVDEQYF; CDR3 DNA: TGTGCCAGCAGTCACGGCCGGGTCGACGAGCAGTACTTC
clone size: .; J gene: TRBJ2-1; D gene: .; V gene: TRBV11-2; CDR3 protein: CASSSGGGRSYNEQFF; CDR3 DNA: TGTGCCAGCAGCTCAGGAGGGGGCCGCTCCTACAATGAGCAGTTCTTC
clone size: many; J gene: TRBJ2-2; D gene: .; V gene: TRBV28; CDR3 protein: CASSLIPNTGELFF; CDR3 DNA: TGTGCCAGCAGTTTGATTCCGAACACCGGGGAGCTGTTTTTT
clone size: .; J gene: TRBJ1-1; D gene: .; V gene: TRBV25-1; CDR3 protein: CASSGGGWTEAFF; CDR3 DNA: TGTGCCAGCAGTGGGGGGGGATGGACTGAAGCTTTCTTT